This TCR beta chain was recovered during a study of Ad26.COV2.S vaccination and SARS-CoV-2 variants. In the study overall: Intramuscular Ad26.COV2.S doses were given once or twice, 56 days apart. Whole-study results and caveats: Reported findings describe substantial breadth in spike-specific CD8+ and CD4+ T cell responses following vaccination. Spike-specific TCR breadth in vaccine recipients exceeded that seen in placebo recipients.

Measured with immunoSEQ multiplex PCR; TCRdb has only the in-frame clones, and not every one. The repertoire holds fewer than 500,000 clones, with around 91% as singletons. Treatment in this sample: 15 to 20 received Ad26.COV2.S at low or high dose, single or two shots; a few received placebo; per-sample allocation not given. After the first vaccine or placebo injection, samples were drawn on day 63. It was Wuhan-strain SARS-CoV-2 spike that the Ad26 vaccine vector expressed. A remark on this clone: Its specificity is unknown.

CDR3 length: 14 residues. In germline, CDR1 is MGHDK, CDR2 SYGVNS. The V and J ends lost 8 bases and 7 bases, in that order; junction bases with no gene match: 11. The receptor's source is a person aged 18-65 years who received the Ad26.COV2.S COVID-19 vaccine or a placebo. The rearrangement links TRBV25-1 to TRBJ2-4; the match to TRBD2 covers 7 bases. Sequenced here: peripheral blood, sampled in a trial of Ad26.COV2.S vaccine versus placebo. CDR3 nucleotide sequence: TGTGCCAGCGCGGAGGACGGGAGGACGAACATTCAGTACTTC. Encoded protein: CASAEDGRTNIQYF.